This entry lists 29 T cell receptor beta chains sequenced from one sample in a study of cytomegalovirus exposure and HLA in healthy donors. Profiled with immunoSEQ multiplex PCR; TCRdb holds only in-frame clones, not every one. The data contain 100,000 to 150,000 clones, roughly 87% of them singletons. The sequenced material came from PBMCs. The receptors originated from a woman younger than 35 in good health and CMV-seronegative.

The CDR3 is CASRQWGELFF. Written as DNA, the CDR3 is TGTGCCAGCAGACAGTGGGGGGAGCTGTTTTTT. The chain carries TRBV6-5 and TRBJ2-2; D is unresolved. CDR3 size: 11 residues. The V end was cut by 6 bases, the J end by 8 bases, with 7 bases between. CDR1 MNHEY and CDR2 SVGAGI come from the germline V gene.

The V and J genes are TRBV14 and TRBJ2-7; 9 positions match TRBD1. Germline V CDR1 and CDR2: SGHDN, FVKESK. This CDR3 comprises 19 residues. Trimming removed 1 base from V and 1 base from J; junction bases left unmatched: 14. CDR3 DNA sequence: TGTGCCAGCAGCCAAGGAACCGGGACAGGGATCCTTTTTTCCTACGAGCAGTACTTC. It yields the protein CASSQGTGTGILFSYEQYF. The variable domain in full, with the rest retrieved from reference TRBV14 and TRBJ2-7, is EAGVTQFPSHSVIEKGQTVTLRCDPISGHDNLYWYRRVMGKEIKFLLHFVKESKQDESGMPNNRFLAERTGGTYSTLKVQPAELEDSGVYFCASSQGTGTGILFSYEQYFGPGTRLTVT.

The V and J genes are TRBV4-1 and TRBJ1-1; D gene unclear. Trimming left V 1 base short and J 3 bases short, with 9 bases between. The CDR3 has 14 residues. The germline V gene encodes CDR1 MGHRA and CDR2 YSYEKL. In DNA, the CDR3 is TGCGCCAGCAGCCAAGGATGGAGGGACACTGAAGCTTTCTTT. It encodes CASSQGWRDTEAFF.

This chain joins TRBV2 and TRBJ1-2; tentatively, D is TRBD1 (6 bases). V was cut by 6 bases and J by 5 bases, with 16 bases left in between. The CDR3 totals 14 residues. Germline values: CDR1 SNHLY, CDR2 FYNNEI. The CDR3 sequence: CASSRGAEDYGYTF. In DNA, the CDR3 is TGTGCCAGCAGCCGGGGGGCCGAAGATTATGGCTACACCTTC.

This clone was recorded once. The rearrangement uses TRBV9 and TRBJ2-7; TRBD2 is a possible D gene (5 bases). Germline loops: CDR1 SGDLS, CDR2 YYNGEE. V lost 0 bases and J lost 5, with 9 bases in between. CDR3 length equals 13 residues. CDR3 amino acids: CASSVGGPNEQYF. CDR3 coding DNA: TGTGCCAGCAGCGTAGGAGGGCCCAACGAGCAGTACTTC.

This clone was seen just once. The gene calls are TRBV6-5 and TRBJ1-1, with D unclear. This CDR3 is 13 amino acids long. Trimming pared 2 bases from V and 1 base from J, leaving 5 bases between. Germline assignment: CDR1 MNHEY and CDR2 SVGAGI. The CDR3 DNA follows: TGTGCCAGCAGTTACGGCAGGAACACTGAAGCTTTCTTT. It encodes CASSYGRNTEAFF.

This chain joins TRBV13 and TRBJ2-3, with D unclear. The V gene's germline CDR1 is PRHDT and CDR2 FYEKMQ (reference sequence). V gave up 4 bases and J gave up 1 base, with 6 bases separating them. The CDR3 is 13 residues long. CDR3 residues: CASSSPGTDTQYF. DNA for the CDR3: TGTGCCAGCAGCTCCCCCGGCACAGATACGCAGTATTTT.

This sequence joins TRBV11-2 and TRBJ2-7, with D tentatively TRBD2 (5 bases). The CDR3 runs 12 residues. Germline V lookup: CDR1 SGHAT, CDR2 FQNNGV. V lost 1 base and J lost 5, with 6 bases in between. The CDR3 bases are TGTGCCAGCAGCTTAGGAGGGAACGAGCAGTACTTC. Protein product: CASSLGGNEQYF.

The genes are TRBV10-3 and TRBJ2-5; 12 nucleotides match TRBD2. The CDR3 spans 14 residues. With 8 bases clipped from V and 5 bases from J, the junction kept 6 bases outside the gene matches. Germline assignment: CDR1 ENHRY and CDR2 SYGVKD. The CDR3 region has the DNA TGTGCCATCGCTACTAGCGGGGGGTCTGAGACCCAGTACTTC. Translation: CAIATSGGSETQYF.

The CDR3 DNA sequence: TGTGCCAGCAGGACACTAAGTAGGACAGGCCTACACTATGAGCAGTTCTTC. Amino acid sequence: CASRTLSRTGLHYEQFF. The chain carries TRBV2 and TRBJ2-1, with TRBD1 matching over 7 bases. This CDR3 is built from 17 residues. Per germline, CDR1 SNHLY and CDR2 FYNNEI. V was clipped by 6 bases and J by 8 bases; unmatched bases: 19. The full variable domain, rest sourced from reference TRBV2 and TRBJ2-1, is EPEVTQTPSHQVTQMGQEVILRCVPISNHLYFYWYRQILGQKVEFLVSFYNNEISEKSEIFDDQFSVERPDGSNFTLKIRSTKLEDSAMYFCASRTLSRTGLHYEQFFGPGTRLTVL.

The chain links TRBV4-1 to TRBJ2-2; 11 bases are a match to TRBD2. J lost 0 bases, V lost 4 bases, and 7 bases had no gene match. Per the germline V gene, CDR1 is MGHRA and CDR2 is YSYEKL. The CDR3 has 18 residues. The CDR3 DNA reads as TGCGCCAGCAGCCCCGTACTAGCGGGGGCCGCGAACACCGGGGAGCTGTTTTTT. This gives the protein CASSPVLAGAANTGELFF.

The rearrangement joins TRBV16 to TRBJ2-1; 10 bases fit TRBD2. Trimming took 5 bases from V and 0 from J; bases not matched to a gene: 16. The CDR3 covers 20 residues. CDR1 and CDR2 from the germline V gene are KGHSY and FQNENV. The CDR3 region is CASSAPWGSGGLSSYNEQFF. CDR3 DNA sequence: TGTGCCAGCAGCGCTCCGTGGGGTAGCGGGGGGCTAAGCTCCTACAATGAGCAGTTCTTC.

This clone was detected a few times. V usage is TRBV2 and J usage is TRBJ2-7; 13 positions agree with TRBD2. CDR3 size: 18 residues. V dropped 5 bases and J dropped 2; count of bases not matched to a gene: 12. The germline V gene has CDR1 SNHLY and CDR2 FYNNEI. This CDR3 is CASSRRLAGGRHPYEQYF. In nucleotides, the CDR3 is TGTGCCAGCAGTCGGAGACTAGCGGGGGGACGTCATCCCTACGAGCAGTACTTC. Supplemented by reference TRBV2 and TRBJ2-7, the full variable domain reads EPEVTQTPSHQVTQMGQEVILRCVPISNHLYFYWYRQILGQKVEFLVSFYNNEISEKSEIFDDQFSVERPDGSNFTLKIRSTKLEDSAMYFCASSRRLAGGRHPYEQYFGPGTRLTVT.

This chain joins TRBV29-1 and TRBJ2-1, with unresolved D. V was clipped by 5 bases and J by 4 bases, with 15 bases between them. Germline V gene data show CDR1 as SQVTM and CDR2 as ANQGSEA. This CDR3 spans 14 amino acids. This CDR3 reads CSVKFSSLYNEQFF. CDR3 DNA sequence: TGCAGCGTTAAGTTCTCCAGTTTGTACAATGAGCAGTTCTTC.

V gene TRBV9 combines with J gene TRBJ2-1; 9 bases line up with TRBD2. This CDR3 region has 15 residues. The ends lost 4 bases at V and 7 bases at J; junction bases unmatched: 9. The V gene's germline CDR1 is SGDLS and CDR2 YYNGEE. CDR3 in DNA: TGTGCCAGCAGCTCGAGCGGGGGGTCCTCTAATGAGCAGTTCTTC. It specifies CASSSSGGSSNEQFF.

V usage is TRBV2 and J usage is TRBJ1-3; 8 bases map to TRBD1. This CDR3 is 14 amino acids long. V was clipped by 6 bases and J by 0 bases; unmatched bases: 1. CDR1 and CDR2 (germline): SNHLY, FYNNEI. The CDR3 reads CASRDRDSGNTIYF. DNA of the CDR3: TGTGCCAGCAGGGACAGGGACTCTGGAAACACCATATATTTT.

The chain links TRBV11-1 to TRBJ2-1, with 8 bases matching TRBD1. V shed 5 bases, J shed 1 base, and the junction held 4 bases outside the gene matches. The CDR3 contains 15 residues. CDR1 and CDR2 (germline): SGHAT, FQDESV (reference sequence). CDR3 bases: TGTGCCAGCAGCCCGACAGGGGATTCCTACAATGAGCAGTTCTTC. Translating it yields CASSPTGDSYNEQFF. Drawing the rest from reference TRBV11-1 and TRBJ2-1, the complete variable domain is EAEVAQSPRYKITEKSQAVAFWCDPISGHATLYWYRQILGQGPELLVQFQDESVVDDSQLPKDRFSAERLKGVDSTLKIQPAELGDSAMYLCASSPTGDSYNEQFFGPGTRLTVL.

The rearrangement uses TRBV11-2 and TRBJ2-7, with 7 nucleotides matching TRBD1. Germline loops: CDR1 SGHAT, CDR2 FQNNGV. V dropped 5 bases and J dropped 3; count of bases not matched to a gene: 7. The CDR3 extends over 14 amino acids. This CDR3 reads CASSRATGVYEQYF. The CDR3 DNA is TGTGCCAGCAGCCGTGCCACAGGGGTCTACGAGCAGTACTTC.

Here the CDR3 DNA reads TGCGCCAGCAGCTTACAGGACAGCTATGGCTACACCTTC. Residues: CASSLQDSYGYTF. This chain links TRBV5-1 with TRBJ1-2, with D perhaps matching TRBD1 (6 bases). From germline, CDR1 is SGHRS and CDR2 YFSETQ. V was cut by 2 bases and J by 4 bases, with 9 bases left in between. The CDR3 is 13 amino acids.

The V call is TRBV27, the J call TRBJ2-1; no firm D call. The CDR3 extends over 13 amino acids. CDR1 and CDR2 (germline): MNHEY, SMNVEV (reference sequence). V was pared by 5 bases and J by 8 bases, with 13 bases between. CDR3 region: CASSLKAVYEQFF. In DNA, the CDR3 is TGTGCCAGCAGTCTCAAAGCCGTTTATGAGCAGTTCTTC.

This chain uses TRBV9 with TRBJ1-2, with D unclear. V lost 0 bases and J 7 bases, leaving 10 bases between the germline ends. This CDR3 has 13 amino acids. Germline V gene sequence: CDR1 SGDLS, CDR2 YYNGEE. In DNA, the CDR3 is TGTGCCAGCAGCGTAGTTGATAGAGGTGGCTACACCTTC. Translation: CASSVVDRGGYTF.

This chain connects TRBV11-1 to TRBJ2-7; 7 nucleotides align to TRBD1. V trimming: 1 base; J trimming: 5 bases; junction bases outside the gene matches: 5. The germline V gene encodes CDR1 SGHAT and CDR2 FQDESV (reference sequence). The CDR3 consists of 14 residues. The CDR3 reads CASSLVSGGHEQYF. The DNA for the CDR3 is TGTGCCAGCAGCTTAGTGTCAGGGGGACACGAGCAGTACTTC.

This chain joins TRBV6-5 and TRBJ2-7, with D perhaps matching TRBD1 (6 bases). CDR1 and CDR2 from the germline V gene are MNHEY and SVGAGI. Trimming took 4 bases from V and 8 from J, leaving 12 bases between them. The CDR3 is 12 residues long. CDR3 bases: TGTGCCAGCAGTTCCCTAGGGACACAGCAGTACTTC. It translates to CASSSLGTQQYF.

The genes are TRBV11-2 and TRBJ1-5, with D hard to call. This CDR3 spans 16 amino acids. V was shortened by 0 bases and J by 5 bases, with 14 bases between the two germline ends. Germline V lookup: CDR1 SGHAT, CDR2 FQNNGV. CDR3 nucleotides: TGTGCCAGCAGCTTAGAGAGAACTTCCGCGCATCAGCCCCAGCATTTT. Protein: CASSLERTSAHQPQHF.

The CDR3 DNA follows: TGTGCCAGCAGCTTGAGGGAGGACGGATATGAGCAGTTCTTC. Residues: CASSLREDGYEQFF. The chain joins TRBV11-3 to TRBJ2-1, with D maybe TRBD2 (6 bases). The CDR3 is 14 residues long. Trimming left V 3 bases short and J 8 bases short, with 14 bases between. Germline lookup yields CDR1 SGHNT and CDR2 YENEEA.

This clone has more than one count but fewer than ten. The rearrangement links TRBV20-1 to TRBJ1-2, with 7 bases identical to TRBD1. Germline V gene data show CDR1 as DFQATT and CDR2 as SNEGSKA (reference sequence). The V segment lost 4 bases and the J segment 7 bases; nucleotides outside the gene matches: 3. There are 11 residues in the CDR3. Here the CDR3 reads CSATAGGGYTF. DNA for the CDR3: TGCAGTGCTACTGCAGGGGGTGGCTACACCTTC.

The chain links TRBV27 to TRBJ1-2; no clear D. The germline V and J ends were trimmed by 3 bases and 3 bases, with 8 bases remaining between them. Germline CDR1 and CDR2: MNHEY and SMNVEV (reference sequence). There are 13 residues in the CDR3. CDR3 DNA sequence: TGTGCCAGCAGTTTTGCGGGGTACTATGGCTACACCTTC. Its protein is CASSFAGYYGYTF.

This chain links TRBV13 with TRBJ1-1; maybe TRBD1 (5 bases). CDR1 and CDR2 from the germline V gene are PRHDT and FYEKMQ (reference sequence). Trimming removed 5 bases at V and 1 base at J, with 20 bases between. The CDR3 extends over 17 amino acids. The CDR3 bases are TGTGCCAGCAGCCCCTCGGGGGTGCAGGGTGGGAACACTGAAGCTTTCTTT. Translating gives CASSPSGVQGGNTEAFF.

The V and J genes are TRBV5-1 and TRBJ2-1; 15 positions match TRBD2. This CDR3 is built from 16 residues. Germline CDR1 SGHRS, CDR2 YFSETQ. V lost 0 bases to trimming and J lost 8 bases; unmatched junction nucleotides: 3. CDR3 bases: TGCGCCAGCAGCTTGGGGACTAGCGGGGGGGCCCATGAGCAGTTCTTC. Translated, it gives CASSLGTSGGAHEQFF.